These T cell receptor beta chains were read from a single sample in a study of shared clonotypes between healthy human individuals. The table came from immunoSEQ multiplex PCR; TCRdb's copy has only in-frame clones and leaves some out. This table holds 1.5 million to 2.5 million clones, approximately 95% found once. Material: naive CD8+ T cells sorted from blood. Source of these receptors: a man younger than 30 in good health. The CDR3 runs from the conserved cysteine through the conserved F or W. The order of the fields is V gene, clone size, D gene, J gene, CDR3 protein, CDR3 DNA. A D gene is named only where the DNA matches it firmly. A row's size may be missing; if present it is once, few, many or a size class.

TRBV5-6	.	TRBD2	TRBJ2-2	CASSLGLAFDTGELFF	TGTGCCAGCAGCTTGGGACTAGCGTTTGACACCGGGGAGCTGTTTTTT
TRBV11-2	.	.	TRBJ2-3	CASSSSGVLRTDTQYF	TGTGCCAGCAGTTCGTCAGGGGTATTGAGGACAGATACGCAGTATTTT
TRBV9	.	.	TRBJ2-3	CASSEWGNPDTQYF	TGTGCCAGCAGCGAGTGGGGGAACCCAGATACGCAGTATTTT
TRBV28	.	.	TRBJ2-7	CASSLARVQGGSYEQYF	TGTGCCAGCAGTTTAGCTCGGGTGCAGGGAGGATCCTACGAGCAGTACTTC
TRBV27	.	TRBD2	TRBJ2-1	CASGIAGPGSYNEQFF	TGTGCCAGCGGAATAGCGGGGCCAGGCTCCTACAATGAGCAGTTCTTC
TRBV7-9	.	.	TRBJ2-7	CASSLVALASYEQYF	TGTGCCAGCAGCTTGGTTGCACTAGCCTCCTACGAGCAGTACTTC
TRBV11-3	.	TRBD2	TRBJ2-3	CASSPVVSGRTTDTQYF	TGTGCCAGCAGCCCCGTTGTCAGCGGGAGGACCACAGATACGCAGTATTTT
TRBV28	.	.	TRBJ2-7	CASSLPGTDYEQYF	TGTGCCAGCAGTTTACCCGGGACGGACTACGAGCAGTACTTC
TRBV6-1	.	.	TRBJ1-3	CASSEQDRNTIYF	TGTGCCAGCAGTGAACAGGATAGAAACACCATATATTTT
TRBV28	.	.	TRBJ2-7	CASSFVDEQYF	TGTGCCAGCAGTTTTGTGGACGAGCAGTACTTC
TRBV19	.	.	TRBJ2-7	CASSILATGEQYF	TGTGCCAGTAGTATCCTGGCTACCGGAGAGCAGTACTTC
TRBV19	.	TRBD1	TRBJ1-2	CASRETGGYGYTF	TGTGCCAGTAGGGAGACAGGGGGATATGGCTACACCTTC
TRBV7-9	.	.	TRBJ1-1	CASSSDTNTEAFF	TGTGCCAGCAGCTCCGATACAAACACTGAAGCTTTCTTT
TRBV6-5	.	.	TRBJ2-4	CASSYSLGGENIQYF	TGTGCCAGCAGTTACTCTCTGGGAGGCGAAAACATTCAGTACTTC
TRBV19	.	.	TRBJ1-1	CATIDTLNTEAFF	TGTGCCACTATCGACACCCTGAACACTGAAGCTTTCTTT
TRBV19	.	.	TRBJ2-7	CASSIIPGTIEQYF	TGTGCCAGTAGTATAATTCCGGGAACGATCGAGCAGTACTTC
TRBV10-3	.	TRBD2	TRBJ2-5	CAIGLAGEETQYF	TGTGCCATCGGGCTAGCGGGAGAAGAGACCCAGTACTTC
TRBV25-1	.	TRBD1	TRBJ2-5	CASSELDRSGETQYF	TGTGCCAGCAGTGAATTGGACAGGTCAGGGGAGACCCAGTACTTC
TRBV19	.	.	TRBJ2-3	CASSMKSADTDTQYF	TGTGCCAGTAGTATGAAGTCGGCAGACACAGATACGCAGTATTTT
TRBV6-5	.	.	TRBJ1-3	CASSPSYSGNTIYF	TGTGCCAGCAGCCCCAGTTACTCTGGAAACACCATATATTTT
TRBV9	.	.	TRBJ2-3	CASSVDRLPPDTQYF	TGTGCCAGCAGCGTAGATCGCCTCCCCCCGGATACGCAGTATTTT
TRBV30	.	TRBD1	TRBJ2-3	CAWSRTGATDTQYF	TGTGCCTGGAGTAGGACAGGGGCAACAGATACGCAGTATTTT
TRBV2	.	.	TRBJ1-2	CASRVTGTFDGYTF	TGTGCCAGCAGGGTTACAGGGACTTTTGATGGCTACACCTTC
TRBV4-1	.	TRBD1	TRBJ2-7	CASSQDQAGGSYEQYF	TGCGCCAGCAGCCAAGATCAGGCAGGGGGCTCCTACGAGCAGTACTTC
TRBV6-6	.	.	TRBJ1-5	CASTEWSNQPQHF	TGTGCCAGCACGGAGTGGAGCAATCAGCCCCAGCATTTT
TRBV7-9	.	TRBD1	TRBJ2-7	CASSSTGGEDEQYF	TGTGCCAGCAGCTCGACAGGGGGAGAAGACGAGCAGTACTTC
TRBV29-1	.	.	TRBJ1-1	CSVGLPRNTEAFF	TGCAGCGTTGGGTTACCGAGGAACACTGAAGCTTTCTTT
TRBV27	.	.	TRBJ2-2	CASSLSGGSGTGELFF	TGTGCCAGCAGTTTATCGGGCGGGTCCGGAACCGGGGAGCTGTTTTTT
TRBV5-4	.	.	TRBJ2-1	CASSSRVNEQFF	TGTGCCAGCAGCTCCCGGGTCAATGAGCAGTTCTTC
TRBV19	.	.	TRBJ2-3	CASSIDLNTQYF	TGTGCCAGTAGTATTGATCTTAATACGCAGTATTTT
TRBV20-1	.	.	TRBJ1-6	CSARDMTPLHF	TGCAGTGCTAGGGACATGACACCCCTCCACTTT
TRBV30	.	.	TRBJ2-2	CAWRGGLTKDGELFF	TGTGCCTGGAGAGGTGGGCTCACAAAAGACGGGGAGCTGTTTTTT
TRBV18	.	.	TRBJ2-1	CASSPSDSNEQFF	TGTGCCAGCTCACCATCGGACAGCAATGAGCAGTTCTTC
TRBV27	.	.	TRBJ2-7	CASSPRGGRGAEQYF	TGTGCCAGCAGTCCTCGAGGGGGTCGGGGGGCCGAGCAGTACTTC
TRBV9	.	TRBD2	TRBJ2-3	CASSVRLAATPTDTQYF	TGTGCCAGCAGCGTAAGGCTAGCGGCTACACCCACAGATACGCAGTATTTT
TRBV7-6	.	.	TRBJ1-1	CASSLAGGEASEAFF	TGTGCCAGCAGCTTAGCAGGGGGGGAGGCGAGTGAAGCTTTCTTT
TRBV9	.	TRBD1	TRBJ1-1	CASSVGRDRGVNTEAFF	TGTGCCAGCAGCGTAGGGCGGGACAGGGGAGTGAACACTGAAGCTTTCTTT
TRBV7-6	.	TRBD2	TRBJ2-3	CASSLGGGLDTQYF	TGTGCCAGCAGCTTAGGGGGGGGACTAGATACGCAGTATTTT
TRBV28	.	TRBD1	TRBJ2-7	CASSSTGEVYEQYF	TGTGCCAGCAGTTCTACAGGGGAAGTTTACGAGCAGTACTTC
TRBV19	.	.	TRBJ1-4	CASTLGLKLFF	TGTGCCAGTACCCTCGGACTGAAACTGTTTTTT
TRBV9	.	.	TRBJ1-6	CASSVGGGPNSPLHF	TGTGCCAGCAGCGTAGGGGGGGGCCCTAATTCACCCCTCCACTTT
TRBV6-6	.	.	TRBJ1-6	CASSLRDSPLHF	TGTGCCAGCAGTTTGAGGGACTCACCCCTCCACTTT
TRBV27	.	.	TRBJ1-1	CASSADRQKNTEAFF	TGTGCCAGCAGTGCCGACCGACAGAAAAACACTGAAGCTTTCTTT
TRBV5-1	.	TRBD2	TRBJ2-1	CASSLVAGGNNEQFF	TGCGCCAGCAGCTTAGTAGCGGGAGGGAACAATGAGCAGTTCTTC
TRBV13	.	.	TRBJ1-2	CASSANYAPAYGYTF	TGTGCCAGCAGCGCCAATTATGCGCCGGCGTATGGCTACACCTTC
TRBV7-9	once	.	TRBJ2-1	CASSLADAGSYNEQFF	TGTGCCAGCAGCTTAGCAGACGCCGGCTCCTACAATGAGCAGTTCTTC
TRBV9	.	TRBD2	TRBJ2-3	CASSVEGSGGPDTQYF	TGTGCCAGCAGCGTAGAAGGTAGCGGGGGGCCAGATACGCAGTATTTT
TRBV2	once	.	TRBJ1-2	CASRPDSYGYTF	TGTGCCAGCAGACCCGACAGTTATGGCTACACCTTC
TRBV4-1	.	TRBD1	TRBJ1-5	CASSQSGTGIGNQPQHF	TGCGCCAGCAGCCAGAGCGGGACAGGGATCGGAAATCAGCCCCAGCATTTT
TRBV6-5	.	.	TRBJ2-7	CASSYRWGHSNYEQYF	TGTGCCAGCAGTTATCGGTGGGGGCATTCGAACTACGAGCAGTACTTC
TRBV6-5	.	.	TRBJ2-2	CASSYREGGTGELFF	TGTGCCAGCAGTTACCGCGAAGGAGGCACCGGGGAGCTGTTTTTT
TRBV9	.	.	TRBJ1-1	CASSVEGENTEAFF	TGTGCCAGCAGCGTAGAAGGAGAAAACACTGAAGCTTTCTTT
TRBV28	.	TRBD1	TRBJ2-7	CASSRSGTGWYEQYF	TGTGCCAGCAGCCGATCCGGGACAGGGTGGTACGAGCAGTACTTC